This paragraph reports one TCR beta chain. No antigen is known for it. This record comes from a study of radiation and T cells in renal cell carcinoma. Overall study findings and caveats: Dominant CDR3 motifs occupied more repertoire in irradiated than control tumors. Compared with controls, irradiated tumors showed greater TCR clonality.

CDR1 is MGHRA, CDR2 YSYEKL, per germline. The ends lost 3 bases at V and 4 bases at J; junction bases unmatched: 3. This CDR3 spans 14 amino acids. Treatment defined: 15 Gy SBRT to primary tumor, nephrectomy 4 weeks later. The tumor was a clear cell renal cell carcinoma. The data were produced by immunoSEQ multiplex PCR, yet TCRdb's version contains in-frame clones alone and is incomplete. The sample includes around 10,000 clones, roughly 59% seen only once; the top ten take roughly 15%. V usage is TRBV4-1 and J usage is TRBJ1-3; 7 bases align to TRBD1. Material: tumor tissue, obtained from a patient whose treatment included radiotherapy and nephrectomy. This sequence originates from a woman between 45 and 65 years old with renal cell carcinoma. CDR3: CASSHTGDGNTIYF. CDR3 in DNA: TGCGCCAGCAGCCATACAGGGGACGGAAACACCATATATTTT.